The 32 T cell receptor beta chains given below trace back to one sample, sequenced in a study of blood T cells in healthy people across ages. With a J-beta primer mix and a sample-barcoded 5' primer, a second PCR ran 7 to 11 cycles. One entry per CDR3 protein results from TCRdb running MiXCR on the 5' RACE reads. The sample includes under 1,000,000 distinct CDR3 sequences, about 45% of them seen just once. The sample taken for sequencing was blood. The receptors derive from a man older than 75 in good health.

The chain is built from TRBV10-3 and TRBJ2-1; possibly TRBD2 for D (5 bases). Looked up from germline, CDR1 is ENHRY and CDR2 is SYGVKD. There are 11 residues in the CDR3. Trimming removed 7 bases from V and 6 bases from J, with 7 bases in between. CDR3 amino acids: CAIKGSNEQFF. The CDR3, as DNA: TGTGCCATCAAAGGGAGCAATGAGCAGTTCTTC.

This rearrangement joins TRBV21-1 to TRBJ1-1. TRBV21-1 is given as a pseudogene. The length of the CDR3 is 15 residues. For the CDR3, the DNA is TGTGCCAGCAGCAAAGCTACCGGGACAGCGGCTGAAGCTTTCTTT. This encodes CASSKATGTAAEAFF.

The V gene is TRBV9, the J gene TRBJ1-3; D not resolved. The V gene's germline CDR1 is SGDLS and CDR2 YYNGEE. This CDR3 contains 14 residues. Trimming pared 0 bases from V and 0 bases from J, leaving 4 bases between. CDR3 sequence: CASSVEGSGNTIYF. For the CDR3, the DNA is TGTGCCAGCAGCGTAGAGGGCTCTGGAAACACCATATATTTT.

This clonotype was counted only a few times. The V and J genes are TRBV7-2 and TRBJ2-7; 9 bases map to TRBD1. This CDR3 contains 15 residues. Germline loops: CDR1 SGHTA, CDR2 FQGNSA. J lost 2 bases, V lost 2 bases, and 4 bases had no gene match. CDR3 sequence (DNA): TGTGCCAGCAGCTTAACCGGGACAGGGACCTACGAGCAGTACTTC. This translates into CASSLTGTGTYEQYF.

The genes are TRBV24-1 and TRBJ2-5, with a weak D call TRBD2 (5 bases). Germline V gene sequence: CDR1 KGHDR, CDR2 SFDVKD. The CDR3 extends over 18 amino acids. Trimming removed 4 bases at V and 0 bases at J, with 20 bases between. CDR3 amino acids: CATSDSPPTRRYQETQYF. The CDR3 DNA reads as TGTGCCACCAGTGACTCACCCCCCACTAGGAGGTACCAAGAGACCCAGTACTTC.

The table lists this clonotype with many counts. The chain links TRBV7-2 to TRBJ1-4; D not certain. The germline V gene encodes CDR1 SGHTA and CDR2 FQGNSA. The germline V and J ends were trimmed by 2 bases and 7 bases, with 11 bases remaining between them. The CDR3 has 14 amino acids. CDR3 loop: CASSLSLASEKLFF. The DNA of the CDR3 is TGTGCCAGCAGCTTATCTCTGGCGTCTGAAAAACTGTTTTTT.

J is TRBJ2-7 and V is TRBV7-9; 13 positions agree with TRBD2. The CDR3 spans 18 residues. From germline, CDR1 is SEHNR and CDR2 FQNEAQ (reference sequence). J lost 1 base, V lost 5 bases, and 11 bases had no gene match. The CDR3 region is CASSPRRTSGGLSYEQYF. In nucleotides, the CDR3 is TGTGCCAGCAGCCCCCGCCGGACTAGCGGGGGACTTTCCTACGAGCAGTACTTC.

This clonotype was seen more than once but under ten times. This sequence joins TRBV29-1 and TRBJ2-5; TRBD1 aligns across 9 bases. Trimming removed 5 bases from V and 4 bases from J; junction bases left unmatched: 8. This CDR3 comprises 14 residues. Germline V gives CDR1 SQVTM, CDR2 ANQGSEA. CDR3 amino acids: CSVHEGDRVETQYF. In DNA form, the CDR3 reads TGCAGCGTTCACGAGGGGGACAGGGTAGAGACCCAGTACTTC.

V and J are TRBV11-3 and TRBJ2-7; no clear D. V was clipped by 2 bases and J by 2 bases, with 10 bases between them. CDR3 length equals 14 residues. Germline lookup yields CDR1 SGHNT and CDR2 YENEEA. DNA for the CDR3: TGTGCCAGCAGCTTACGGGTCCAGACCTACGAGCAGTACTTC. It encodes CASSLRVQTYEQYF.

This clonotype was found a few times. This sequence joins TRBV12-3 or TRBV12-4 and TRBJ2-7; TRBD2 matches 12 bases. This CDR3 comprises 15 residues. The V and J ends lost 8 bases and 4 bases, in that order; junction bases with no gene match: 9. CDR3 loop: CASGSSGRAIYEQYF. The CDR3 DNA is TGTGCCAGCGGTTCTAGCGGGAGGGCCATTTACGAGCAGTACTTC.

This clonotype was observed a few times. CDR3 in DNA: TGTGCCAGCACAAGACTAGCGGGAGAGACCCAGTACTTC. As protein: CASTRLAGETQYF. The V gene is TRBV6-1, the J gene TRBJ2-5, with TRBD2 matching 10 bases. The V segment lost 7 bases and the J segment 4 bases; nucleotides outside the gene matches: 3. The CDR3 loop spans 13 amino acids. Germline V gene sequence: CDR1 MNHNS, CDR2 SASEGT.

This chain's CDR3 is CASSPREAPSYEQYF. The CDR3 DNA sequence: TGTGCCAGCTCACCCCGGGAGGCCCCCTCCTACGAGCAGTACTTC. The gene calls are TRBV18 and TRBJ2-7, with 7 bases aligning to TRBD2. Germline lookup yields CDR1 KGHSH and CDR2 LQKENI. Losses at the gene ends were 3 bases for V and 0 bases for J; bases not matched to a gene: 5. CDR3 length equals 15 residues.

This clonotype appeared a few times. This chain uses TRBV28 with TRBJ2-3; TRBD2 might be the D (6 bases). The CDR3 is 12 residues long. In germline, CDR1 is MDHEN, CDR2 SYDVKM. V was pared by 4 bases and J by 9 bases, with 11 bases between. CDR3 in amino acids: CASSYGGSTQYF. CDR3 bases: TGTGCCAGCAGTTATGGGGGGAGCACGCAGTATTTT.

CDR3 sequence: CASSKNADRRDTQYF. CDR3 in DNA: TGTGCCAGCAGTAAAAACGCGGACAGGAGAGATACGCAGTATTTT. The J gene is TRBJ2-3, the V gene TRBV5-5; 7 bases map to TRBD1. This CDR3 contains 15 residues. Germline lookup yields CDR1 SGHKS and CDR2 YYEKEE (reference sequence). The trim removed 5 bases at V and 5 bases at J, leaving 11 bases unmatched.

This clonotype was counted a few times. This sequence joins TRBV20-1 and TRBJ2-7; no definite D call. Germline V gene lookup returns CDR1 DFQATT and CDR2 SNEGSKA (reference sequence). The CDR3 runs to 14 residues. The V and J ends lost 7 bases and 6 bases respectively, with 22 bases between them. The CDR3 is CSVIHGGLMGEQYF. CDR3 nucleotides: TGCAGTGTCATACACGGCGGTCTGATGGGCGAGCAGTACTTC.

The chain is built from TRBV5-1 and TRBJ2-2; 8 nucleotides align to TRBD1. With V trimmed by 0 bases and J by 3 bases, 4 bases remained unmatched. From germline, CDR1 is SGHRS and CDR2 YFSETQ. CDR3 length: 16 residues. The CDR3 sequence: CASSLGQGIDTGELFF. CDR3 nucleotide sequence: TGCGCCAGCAGCTTGGGACAGGGGATCGACACCGGGGAGCTGTTTTTT.

This clonotype was detected many times. DNA of the CDR3: TGCGCCAGCAGTTTAGCGGGAGACTCTGGGGCCAACGTCCTGACTTTC. Encoded protein: CASSLAGDSGANVLTF. The chain uses TRBV4-3 and TRBJ2-6; 9 nucleotides agree with TRBD2. Germline CDR1 LGHNA, CDR2 YSLEER. Trimming took 6 bases from V and 0 from J; bases not matched to a gene: 3. The CDR3 has 16 amino acids.

The CDR3 spells CSAGTGSGANVLTF. The CDR3 DNA reads TGCAGTGCTGGAACAGGATCTGGGGCCAACGTCCTGACTTTC. The rearrangement joins TRBV20-1 to TRBJ2-6, with D perhaps matching TRBD1 (5 bases). This CDR3 region has 14 residues. Germline V CDR1 and CDR2: DFQATT, SNEGSKA (reference sequence). Trimming pared 5 bases from V and 1 base from J, leaving 9 bases between.

This clonotype was recorded a few times. The junction shows a germline mismatch at one end, possibly a read error. The chain links TRBV20-1 to TRBJ2-7; 14 nucleotides match TRBD2. CDR3 length: 15 residues. Germline V gene data show CDR1 as DFQATT and CDR2 as SNEGSKA (reference sequence). The CDR3 sequence: CSALRGLAGDYERYF. The CDR3 coding sequence is TGCAGTGCCCTACGGGGACTAGCGGGAGACTACGAGCGGTACTTC.

In the case of this clonotype: One end of the junction varies from germline; a read error may be responsible. The chain links TRBV15 to TRBJ1-2; a weak D match, TRBD1 (6 bases). This CDR3 comprises 15 residues. CDR1 is LNHNV and CDR2 is YYDKDF in the germline V gene (reference sequence). The CDR3 sequence: CATSGDSQGSYGYTF. Written as DNA, the CDR3 is TGTGCCACCAGCGGAGATAGCCAGGGGAGCTATGGCTACACCTTC.

A single count supports this clonotype. It may be a read error: a sequence one base away is much more abundant. The rearrangement joins TRBV29-1 to TRBJ2-7; 9 bases fit TRBD2. Germline CDR1 is SQVTM and CDR2 is ANQGSEA. This CDR3 spans 16 amino acids. The ends lost 4 bases at V and 7 bases at J; junction bases unmatched: 17. The CDR3 region is CSVAASEIFAGGEQYF. CDR3 coding DNA: TGCAGCGTTGCCGCTAGCGAGATTTTCGCGGGGGGGGAGCAGTACTTC.

As concerns this clonotype: One end of the junction does not line up with germline, which may come from a read error. The V and J genes are TRBV9 and TRBJ1-6; D perhaps matches TRBD1 (6 bases). The germline V gene has CDR1 SGDLS and CDR2 YYNGEE. The CDR3 extends over 18 amino acids. In DNA, the CDR3 is TGTGCCAGCAGCGGACCCGGGGGTGGGGGCGTGTATAGTTCACCCCTCCACTTT. It yields the protein CASSGPGGGGVYSSPLHF.

V gene TRBV6-2 or TRBV6-3 combines with J gene TRBJ2-3; TRBD2 aligns across 12 bases. The CDR3 is 15 residues long. Germline assignment: CDR1 MNHEY and CDR2 SVGEGT. V shed 6 bases and J 3 bases; nucleotides not matched to a gene: 4. The CDR3 DNA sequence: TGTGCCAGCAGACAACTAGCGGGAGGAACAGATACGCAGTATTTT. It yields the protein CASRQLAGGTDTQYF.

The V and J genes are TRBV6-2 or TRBV6-3 and TRBJ2-7; D remains ambiguous. V lost 8 bases and J 4 bases, leaving 9 bases between the germline ends. Per germline, CDR1 MNHEY and CDR2 SVGEGT. The CDR3 sequence is 11 residues long. The CDR3 coding sequence is TGTGCCAGCGGCGAGTCATACGAGCAGTACTTC. It specifies CASGESYEQYF.

This chain joins TRBV9 and TRBJ2-3; D remains unclear. This CDR3 has 15 amino acids. Germline CDR1 is SGDLS and CDR2 is YYNGEE. Trimming removed 0 bases from V and 2 bases from J, with 10 bases in between. CDR3 in DNA: TGTGCCAGCAGCGTAGAAACAACCCCCACAGATACGCAGTATTTT. Translating gives CASSVETTPTDTQYF.

This rearrangement joins TRBV25-1 to TRBJ2-6; the match to TRBD2 covers 7 bases. V lost 1 base to trimming and J lost 0 bases; unmatched junction nucleotides: 12. CDR3 length: 20 amino acids. The V gene's germline CDR1 is MGHDK and CDR2 SYGVNS. DNA of the CDR3: TGTGCCAGCAGTGAATCTCTGGGGGGGACGGGAAGCTCTGGGGCCAACGTCCTGACTTTC. It specifies CASSESLGGTGSSGANVLTF.

The chain employs TRBV20-1 and TRBJ2-7; 8 bases are shared with TRBD1. The CDR3 sequence is 15 residues long. Trimming removed 0 bases from V and 3 bases from J; junction bases left unmatched: 7. Per germline, CDR1 DFQATT and CDR2 SNEGSKA (reference sequence). CDR3 coding DNA: TGCAGTGCTAGAGATTTGGGACAGGTTCGCTACGAGCAGTACTTC. As protein: CSARDLGQVRYEQYF.

V and J are TRBV9 and TRBJ1-6; weak D call: TRBD1 (5 bases). Per germline, CDR1 SGDLS and CDR2 YYNGEE. This CDR3 spans 15 amino acids. The V end lost 0 bases, the J end lost 7 bases, and 11 bases lay between the germline ends. For the CDR3, the DNA is TGTGCCAGCAGCGTAGCTCCAGGGAGCAATTCACCCCTCCACTTT. Protein: CASSVAPGSNSPLHF.

The CDR3 DNA sequence: TGTGCCAGCAGCTACAGAGAATACAGCTACAATGAGCAGTTCTTC. Residues: CASSYREYSYNEQFF. The chain combines TRBV28 with TRBJ2-1; D is unclear. CDR1 and CDR2 from the germline V gene are MDHEN and SYDVKM. The CDR3 sequence is 15 residues long. V shed 6 bases and J shed 3 bases, with 15 bases lying between them.

V and J are TRBV20-1 and TRBJ2-1, with D perhaps assigned TRBD1 or TRBD2 (5 bases each). Trimming removed 1 base from V and 12 bases from J, with 25 bases in between. The CDR3 runs to 16 residues. Germline CDR1 is DFQATT and CDR2 is SNEGSKA (reference sequence). In DNA form, the CDR3 reads TGCAGTGCTAGAGTTTGGGGGATCCTAACCAATCCGGGGCAGTTCTTC. As protein: CSARVWGILTNPGQFF.

The rearrangement uses TRBV7-2 and TRBJ2-3, with TRBD2 matching 9 bases. Trimming took 2 bases from V and 2 from J; bases not matched to a gene: 2. The CDR3 is 15 amino acids. From germline, CDR1 is SGHTA and CDR2 FQGNSA. CDR3 protein: CASSLLAGITDTQYF. The CDR3 nucleotides are TGTGCCAGCAGCTTACTAGCGGGAATCACAGATACGCAGTATTTT.

The chain couples TRBV5-6 to TRBJ2-5; 13 positions agree with TRBD2. Gene TRBJ2-7 matches the end of the DNA better, so the J call may be wrong. The length of the CDR3 is 16 residues. Germline CDR1 reads SGHDT; CDR2 reads YYEEEE. CDR3 amino acids: CASSLRTSGRVYEQYF. The CDR3 DNA is TGTGCCAGCAGCTTGAGAACTAGCGGGAGGGTCTACGAGCAGTACTTC.